This TCR beta chain comes out of a study of blood T cell repertoires in COVID-19. Study-wide background: Samples of COVID-19 (acute and convalescent) were obtained from the United States, Italy and Spain. The analysed material was cDNA or gDNA that came from T cells, B-cell-depleted T cells, or PBMCs.

Source study methods: Amplification of reference gene primers was used by the study to estimate nucleated cell counts. TCRdb keeps only in-frame clones here, not all; method: immunoSEQ multiplex PCR. That table supplies the V and J calls and clone size; D and trimming were determined from the DNA. Among about 52,000 clones, approximately 83% were seen once, and the ten largest hold under 8.5%. Germline CDR1 reads LGHNA; CDR2 reads YSLEER. The V gene end was trimmed by 4 bases and the J gene end by 10 bases; junction bases not matched to a gene: 7. The CDR3 totals 15 residues. The sequencing sample was made of peripheral blood. The clonotype originates from a man in his 70s with active COVID-19. The chain links TRBV4-3 to TRBJ1-6; TRBD1 matches 10 bases. In DNA form, the CDR3 reads TGCGCCAGCAGCCGAAGACAGGGGGCGAAATCACCCCTCCACTTT. This translates into CASSRRQGAKSPLHF.